Presented here are 9 T cell receptor beta chains from one specimen sequenced in a study of blood T cell repertoires in COVID-19. The assay was immunoSEQ multiplex PCR, and TCRdb's table has in-frame clones only and misses some. Of about 140,000 clones listed, around 85% are singletons. The sequencing sample was made of peripheral blood. These receptors came from a man over 45 with acute or convalescent COVID-19.

The chain has TRBV29-1 and TRBJ2-7; 11 positions match TRBD2. Germline CDR1 reads SQVTM; CDR2 reads ANQGSEA. V shed 7 bases, J shed 4 bases, and the junction held 3 bases outside the gene matches. This CDR3 region has 12 residues. CDR3 protein: CSAGTSGYEQYF. DNA for the CDR3: TGCAGCGCCGGGACTAGCGGTTACGAGCAGTACTTC.

This clone has just one count. The sample holds other DNA sequences that translate to the same CDR3. V gene TRBV5-1 combines with J gene TRBJ2-7, with D uncertain. V lost 4 bases to trimming and J lost 4 bases, with 9 bases between them. Germline CDR1 and CDR2: SGHRS and YFSETQ. The CDR3 is 12 amino acids. CDR3 protein: CASSLPAYEQYF. The DNA of the CDR3 is TGCGCCAGCAGCCTGCCCGCGTACGAGCAGTACTTC.

The V gene is TRBV3-1 (or the pseudogene TRBV3-2), the J gene TRBJ2-3; 9 positions agree with TRBD2. V trimming: 0 bases; J trimming: 5 bases; junction bases outside the gene matches: 9. CDR3 length equals 17 residues. From germline, CDR1 is LGHDT and CDR2 YNNKEL (reference sequence). The chain's CDR3 is CASSQDYQRGAVDTQYF. CDR3 DNA: TGTGCCAGCAGCCAAGATTACCAGCGGGGGGCAGTAGATACGCAGTATTTT.

The rearrangement links TRBV6-6 to TRBJ2-5, with 11 bases lining up with TRBD2. V trimming: 6 bases; J trimming: 1 base; junction bases outside the gene matches: 7. Germline V CDR1 and CDR2: MNHNY, SVGAGI (reference sequence). The CDR3 has 16 residues. The CDR3 loop is CASSLAGGGIQETQYF. In nucleotides, the CDR3 is TGTGCCAGCAGCCTAGCGGGGGGCGGTATCCAAGAGACCCAGTACTTC.

The V gene is TRBV27, the J gene TRBJ2-5, with TRBD1 matching over 9 bases. Trimming cost V 5 bases and J 5 bases; bases outside gene matches: 9. CDR1 and CDR2 (germline): MNHEY, SMNVEV (reference sequence). This CDR3 has 15 residues. CDR3 sequence: CASSPLEGTGETQYF. Written as DNA, the CDR3 is TGTGCCAGCAGTCCCCTGGAGGGGACAGGGGAGACCCAGTACTTC.

The V and J genes are TRBV5-1 and TRBJ2-2; tentative D call: TRBD1 (6 bases). The CDR3 is 15 residues long. CDR1 is SGHRS and CDR2 is YFSETQ in the germline V gene. V was trimmed by 3 bases and J by 4 bases, leaving 13 bases between them. CDR3 loop: CASSSQGSATGELFF. For the CDR3, the DNA is TGCGCCAGCAGCTCTCAGGGGTCGGCCACCGGGGAGCTGTTTTTT.

The CDR3 is CASRVKGAGEKLFF. DNA for the CDR3: TGTGCCAGTAGAGTTAAGGGGGCAGGAGAAAAACTGTTTTTT. V usage is TRBV19 and J usage is TRBJ1-4; 7 positions agree with TRBD1. Trimming took 6 bases from V and 8 from J; bases not matched to a gene: 9. Germline V gene lookup returns CDR1 LNHDA and CDR2 SQIVND (reference sequence). The CDR3 totals 14 residues.

The rearrangement uses TRBV6-5 and TRBJ2-3; TRBD2 is a possible D gene (5 bases). CDR3 length equals 13 residues. The V gene's germline CDR1 is MNHEY and CDR2 SVGAGI. Between the trimmed V and J ends, which lost 1 base and 4 bases, there was a span of 6 bases. CDR3 nucleotides: TGTGCCAGCAGTTACTTGAGGGCAGATACGCAGTATTTT. Translation gives CASSYLRADTQYF.

The rearrangement uses TRBV19 and TRBJ2-6; D gene uncertain. The CDR3 loop spans 16 amino acids. Looked up from germline, CDR1 is LNHDA and CDR2 is SQIVND (reference sequence). The V end was cut by 3 bases, the J end by 0 bases, with 9 bases between. CDR3 DNA: TGTGCCAGTAGTATCCTCCCCAGCTCTGGGGCCAACGTCCTGACTTTC. Amino acids: CASSILPSSGANVLTF.